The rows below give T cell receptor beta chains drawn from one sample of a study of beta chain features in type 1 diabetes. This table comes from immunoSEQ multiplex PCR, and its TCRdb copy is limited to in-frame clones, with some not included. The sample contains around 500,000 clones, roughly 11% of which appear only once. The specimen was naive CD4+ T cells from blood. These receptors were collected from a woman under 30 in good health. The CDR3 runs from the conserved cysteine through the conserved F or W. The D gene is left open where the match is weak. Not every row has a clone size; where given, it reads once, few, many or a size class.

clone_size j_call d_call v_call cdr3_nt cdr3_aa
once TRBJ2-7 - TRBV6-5 TGTGCCAGCAGTTACTCGAACAGAATCTACGAGCAGTACTTC CASSYSNRIYEQYF
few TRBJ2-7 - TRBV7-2 TGTGCCAGCAGCTTAACCAGGATATTCAACGAGCAGTACTTC CASSLTRIFNEQYF
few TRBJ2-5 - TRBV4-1 TGCGCCAGCAGCAGACTACCGCAAGAGACCCAGTACTTC CASSRLPQETQYF
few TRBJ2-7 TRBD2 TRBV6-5 TGTGCCAGCAGTAGAGCGGGAGGTCGCTACGAGCAGTACTTC CASSRAGGRYEQYF
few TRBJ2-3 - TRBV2 TGTGCCAGCAGTGTGGGGGAACCAGATACGCAGTATTTT CASSVGEPDTQYF
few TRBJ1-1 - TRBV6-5 TGTGCCAGCAGCCCGATTGTGCGGTCCACTGAAGCTTTCTTT CASSPIVRSTEAFF
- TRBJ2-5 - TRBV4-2 TGTGCCAGCAGCCAATCCTGGTTTCAAGAGACCCAGTACTTC CASSQSWFQETQYF
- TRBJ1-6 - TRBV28 TGTGCCAGCATAACCTCTCCAAATTCACCCCTCCACTTT CASITSPNSPLHF
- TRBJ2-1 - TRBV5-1 TGCGCCAGCAGCCCGACGCTGCCGGGACAAGAGCAGTTCTTC CASSPTLPGQEQFF
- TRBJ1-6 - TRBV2 TGTGCCAGTCTCGTTGTGGCAGATAGTTATTCACCCCTCCACTTT CASLVVADSYSPLHF
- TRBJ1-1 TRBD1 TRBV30 TGTGCCTGGAGTGCGTCCCGGACAGGGCACATGAACACTGAAGCTTTCTTT CAWSASRTGHMNTEAFF
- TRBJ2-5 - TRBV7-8 TGTGCCAGCAGCCAATCCGGGACCCAGTACTTC CASSQSGTQYF
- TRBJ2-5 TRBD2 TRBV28 TGTGCCAGCAGTTTTGATCCCAGCGGGAAGACCCAGTACTTC CASSFDPSGKTQYF
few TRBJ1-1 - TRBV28 TGTGCCAGCAGTTCCGTCATCATAGATCCAAACACTGAAGCTTTCTTT CASSSVIIDPNTEAFF
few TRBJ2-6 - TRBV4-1 TGCGCCAGCAGCCAAGATCCGACGGCCTCTGGGGCCAACGTCCTGACTTTC CASSQDPTASGANVLTF
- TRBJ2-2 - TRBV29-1 TGCAGCGTCCGACAGAACACCGGGGAGCTGTTTTTT CSVRQNTGELFF
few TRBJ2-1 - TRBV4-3 TGCGCCAGCAGCCAAGTCCCGGGTGGTGTAGACGGACGGTTCTTC CASSQVPGGVDGRFF
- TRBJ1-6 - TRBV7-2 TGTGCCAGCAGCTCCATCGGGACTTGGGACGGGTCACCCCTCCACTTT CASSSIGTWDGSPLHF
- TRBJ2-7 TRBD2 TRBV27 TGTGCCAGCAGTTTGAAACCCAGCGGGGCCTCCTACGAGCAGTACTTC CASSLKPSGASYEQYF
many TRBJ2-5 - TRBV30 TGTGCCTGGCGGGCACCCCTCTGGGAGACCCAGTACTTC CAWRAPLWETQYF
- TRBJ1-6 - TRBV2 TGTGCCAGCAGTCGCGACAGAAACTATAATTCACCCCTCCACTTT CASSRDRNYNSPLHF
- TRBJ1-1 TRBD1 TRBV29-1 TGCAGCGTTGAGTGTAAGTGGGCAAAAGAGGGGGCGTTCACTGAAGCTTTCTTT CSVECKWAKEGAFTEAFF
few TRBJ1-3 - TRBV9 TGTGCCAGCAGCCTCCGGGGATGGGGGAGTGGAAACACCATATATTTT CASSLRGWGSGNTIYF
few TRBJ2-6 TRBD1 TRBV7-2 TGTGCCAGCAGCATGGGACAGGGGCTCGCTGGGGCCAACGTCCTGACTTTC CASSMGQGLAGANVLTF
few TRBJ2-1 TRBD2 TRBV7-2 TGTGCCAGCAGCTTATCCTACGGACTAGCGGGAGTTGAGCAGTTCTTC CASSLSYGLAGVEQFF
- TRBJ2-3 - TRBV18 TGTGCCAGCTCACCACGCGATACGCAGTATTTT CASSPRDTQYF
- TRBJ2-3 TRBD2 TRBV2 TGTGCCAGCAGTGACAGCGGGAGGGGGGCAGATACGCAGTATTTT CASSDSGRGADTQYF
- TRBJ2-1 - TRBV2 TGTGCCAGCAGTGCAGGGAGCTCCTACAATGAGCAGTTCTTC CASSAGSSYNEQFF
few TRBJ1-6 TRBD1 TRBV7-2 TGTGCCAGCAGCTCGGTGGGACAGGACGTCCGGTCACCCCTCCACTTT CASSSVGQDVRSPLHF
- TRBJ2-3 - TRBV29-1 TGCAGCGCCCTGTTTGTGTTGGAGGGAGATACGCAGTATTTT CSALFVLEGDTQYF
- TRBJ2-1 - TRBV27 TGTGCCAGCATGAAGAGCAGGTACAATGAGCAGTTCTTC CASMKSRYNEQFF
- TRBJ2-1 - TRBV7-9 TGTGCCAGCAGCTTAGGATACAATGAGCAGTTCTTC CASSLGYNEQFF
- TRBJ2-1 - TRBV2 TGTGCCAGCATCCCGAGCTCCTACAATGAGCAGTTCTTC CASIPSSYNEQFF
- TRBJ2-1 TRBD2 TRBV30 TGTGCCTGGAGTGTAACTAGCGGGAGGTACAATGAGCAGTTCTTC CAWSVTSGRYNEQFF
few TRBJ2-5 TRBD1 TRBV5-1 TGCGCCAGCAGCGCGGGACAGGGCATTGCGTCCCAGTACTTC CASSAGQGIASQYF
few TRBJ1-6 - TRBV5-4 TGTGCCAGCAGCCCCCAAAAGGGTAATTCACCCCTCCACTTT CASSPQKGNSPLHF
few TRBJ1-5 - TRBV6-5 TGTGCCAGCAGCTTCTCCCAGGGAGGTTTCCAGCATTTT CASSFSQGGFQHF
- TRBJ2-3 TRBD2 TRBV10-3 TGTGCCATCGCGGGGGGCACAGATACGCAGTATTTT CAIAGGTDTQYF
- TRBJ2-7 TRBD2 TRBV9 TGTGCCAGCAGCCCGACCGGGAGGAACGAGCAGTACTTC CASSPTGRNEQYF
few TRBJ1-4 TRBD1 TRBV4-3 TGCGCCAGCAGCCAAGAATGGGGAAACAGGGGAGGGAAACTGTTTTTT CASSQEWGNRGGKLFF
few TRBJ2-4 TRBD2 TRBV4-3 TGCGCCAGCAGCTCATCGGGGGGAGGCAAAAACATTCAGTACTTC CASSSSGGGKNIQYF
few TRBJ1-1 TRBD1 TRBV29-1 TGCAGCGTTGAAAGAGGGGGCTTGGGCACTGAAGCTTTCTTT CSVERGGLGTEAFF
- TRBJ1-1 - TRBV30 TGTGCCTGGGCAGGGATGAACACTGAAGCTTTCTTT CAWAGMNTEAFF
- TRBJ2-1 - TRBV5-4 TGTGCCAGCAGCTTGGTCCCAGGCTCCAGCTCCTACAATGAGCAGTTCTTC CASSLVPGSSSYNEQFF
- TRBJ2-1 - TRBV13 TGTGCCAGCAGCTTAGTTGCGAGGAGCTCCTACAATGAGCAGTTCTTC CASSLVARSSYNEQFF
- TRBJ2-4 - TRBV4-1 TGCGCCAGCAGCCAAGAAATATTTGAGGGGCTAGCCAAAAACATTCAGTACTTC CASSQEIFEGLAKNIQYF